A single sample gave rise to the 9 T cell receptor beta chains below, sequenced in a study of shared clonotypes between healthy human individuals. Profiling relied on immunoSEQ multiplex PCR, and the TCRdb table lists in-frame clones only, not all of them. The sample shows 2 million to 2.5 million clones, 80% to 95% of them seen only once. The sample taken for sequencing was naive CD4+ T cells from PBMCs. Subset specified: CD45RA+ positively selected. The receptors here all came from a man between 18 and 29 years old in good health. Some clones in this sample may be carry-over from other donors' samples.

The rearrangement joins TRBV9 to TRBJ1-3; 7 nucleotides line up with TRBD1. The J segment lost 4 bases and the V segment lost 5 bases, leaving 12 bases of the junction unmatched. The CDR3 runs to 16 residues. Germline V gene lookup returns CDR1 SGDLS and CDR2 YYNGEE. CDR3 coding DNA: TGTGCCAGCAGTCCTACAGGGGTTCGAACGGGAAACACCATATATTTT. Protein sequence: CASSPTGVRTGNTIYF.

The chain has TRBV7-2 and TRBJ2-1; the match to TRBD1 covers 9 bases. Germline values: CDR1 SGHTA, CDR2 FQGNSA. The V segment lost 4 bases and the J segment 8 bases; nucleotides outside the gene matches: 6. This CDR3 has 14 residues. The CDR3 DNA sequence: TGTGCCAGCAGCTCTACCTACAGGGGGCATGAGCAGTTCTTC. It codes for CASSSTYRGHEQFF.

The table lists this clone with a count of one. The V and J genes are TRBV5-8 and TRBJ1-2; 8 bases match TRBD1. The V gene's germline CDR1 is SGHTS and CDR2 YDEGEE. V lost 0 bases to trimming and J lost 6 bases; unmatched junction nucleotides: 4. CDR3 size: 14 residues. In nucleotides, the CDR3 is TGTGCCAGCAGCTTGGGGGACAGGATCCATGGCTACACCTTC. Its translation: CASSLGDRIHGYTF. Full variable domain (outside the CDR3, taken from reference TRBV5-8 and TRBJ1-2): EAGVTQSPTHLIKTRGQQATLRCSPISGHTSVYWYQQALGLGLQFLLWYDEGEERNRGNFPPRFSGRQFPNYSSELNVNALELEDSALYLCASSLGDRIHGYTFGSGTRLTVV.

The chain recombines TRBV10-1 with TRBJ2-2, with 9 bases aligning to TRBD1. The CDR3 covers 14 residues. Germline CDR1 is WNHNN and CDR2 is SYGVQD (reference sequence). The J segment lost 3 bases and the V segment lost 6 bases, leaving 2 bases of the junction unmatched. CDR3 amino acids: CASRRTGDTGELFF. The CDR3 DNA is TGCGCCAGCAGGAGGACAGGGGACACCGGGGAGCTGTTTTTT.

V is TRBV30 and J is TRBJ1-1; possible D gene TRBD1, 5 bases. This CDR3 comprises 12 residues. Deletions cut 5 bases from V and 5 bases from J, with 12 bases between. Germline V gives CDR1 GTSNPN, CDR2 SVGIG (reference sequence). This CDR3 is CAWDPRGTEAFF. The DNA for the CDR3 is TGTGCCTGGGACCCCCGGGGGACTGAAGCTTTCTTT.

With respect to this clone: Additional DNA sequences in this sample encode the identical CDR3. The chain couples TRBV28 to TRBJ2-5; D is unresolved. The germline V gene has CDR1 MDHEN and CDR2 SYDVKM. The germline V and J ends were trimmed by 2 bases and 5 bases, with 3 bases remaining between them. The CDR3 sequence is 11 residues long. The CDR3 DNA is TGTGCCAGCAGTTTAGTGGAGACCCAGTACTTC. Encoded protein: CASSLVETQYF. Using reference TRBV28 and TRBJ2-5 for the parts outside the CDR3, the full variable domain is DVKVTQSSRYLVKRTGEKVFLECVQDMDHENMFWYRQDPGLGLRLIYFSYDVKMKEKGDIPEGYSVSREKKERFSLILESASTNQTSMYLCASSLVETQYFGPGTRLLVL.

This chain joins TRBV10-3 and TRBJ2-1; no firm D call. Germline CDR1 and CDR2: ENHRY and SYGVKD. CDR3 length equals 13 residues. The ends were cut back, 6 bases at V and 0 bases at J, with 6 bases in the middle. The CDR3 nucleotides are TGTGCCATCAGCGGGCTCTCCTACAATGAGCAGTTCTTC. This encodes CAISGLSYNEQFF.

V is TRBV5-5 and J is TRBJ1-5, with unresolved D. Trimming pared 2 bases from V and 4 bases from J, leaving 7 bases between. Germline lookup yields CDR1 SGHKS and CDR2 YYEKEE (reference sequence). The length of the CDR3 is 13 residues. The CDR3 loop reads CASSFLVNQPQHF. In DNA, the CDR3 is TGTGCCAGCAGCTTCTTAGTAAATCAGCCCCAGCATTTT.

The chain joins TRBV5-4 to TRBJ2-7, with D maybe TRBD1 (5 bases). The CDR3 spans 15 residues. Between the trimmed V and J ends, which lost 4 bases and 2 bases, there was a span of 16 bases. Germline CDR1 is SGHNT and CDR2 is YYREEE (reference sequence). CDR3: CASSPAPTETYEQYF. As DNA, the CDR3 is TGTGCCAGCAGCCCAGCCCCGACAGAAACCTACGAGCAGTACTTC. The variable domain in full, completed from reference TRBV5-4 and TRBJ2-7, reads ETGVTQSPTHLIKTRGQQVTLRCSSQSGHNTVSWYQQALGQGPQFIFQYYREEENGRGNFPPRFSGLQFPNYSSELNVNALELDDSALYLCASSPAPTETYEQYFGPGTRLTVT.